This T cell receptor beta chain is from a study of T cell responses to AZD1222 COVID-19 vaccine. TCRdb's copy holds only in-frame clones and misses some; the assay was immunoSEQ multiplex PCR. The sample records around 78,000 clones, about nine tenths being singletons. Germline assignment: CDR1 SGHAT and CDR2 FQNNGV. CDR3 length: 13 residues. Trimming removed 6 bases from V and 0 bases from J, with 8 bases in between. Whether given at about 4 or about 12 weeks, second doses were pooled. Sequencing used peripheral blood, obtained 28 days after the second AZD1222 dose. This TCR was recovered from an adult who received the AZD1222 COVID-19 vaccine. The chain recombines TRBV11-2 with TRBJ1-1; D remains unclear. The DNA for the CDR3 is TGTGCCAGCAGGCAGATCATGAACACTGAAGCTTTCTTT. The encoded protein is CASRQIMNTEAFF.